This entry lists 26 T cell receptor beta chains sequenced from one sample in a study of T cell changes during pregnancy in multiple sclerosis (dated by TCRdb to about 2019). The library was produced with the immunoSEQ multiplex PCR assay. TCRdb stores this immuneACCESS table with in-frame sequences only. Part of the clones is absent; in the studies checked, under half of the shortfall reflects unresolved V genes, and no reason is known for the rest. Present in this sample are about 80,000 clones, more than 80% of which were seen just once. Clones ranked in the top ten supply 0.21% of the sample. Sequencing used CD4+ T cells from peripheral blood mononuclear cells, obtained before pregnancy. All receptors derive from a female donor with multiple sclerosis, enrolled in a pregnancy study.

The chain joins TRBV28 to TRBJ2-3; the match to TRBD1 covers 7 bases. Germline V lookup: CDR1 MDHEN, CDR2 SYDVKM. Germline trimming cut 7 bases from V and 3 bases from J; bases unmatched to any gene: 16. The CDR3 sequence is 17 residues long. In DNA, the CDR3 is TGTGCCAGCACGGCCAGACAGGGTAGGCTAAGGACAGATACGCAGTATTTT. Residues: CASTARQGRLRTDTQYF.

The rearrangement uses TRBV5-1 and TRBJ1-2, with unresolved D. The CDR3 has 14 residues. Trimming removed 4 bases from V and 2 bases from J, with 12 bases in between. Looked up from germline, CDR1 is SGHRS and CDR2 is YFSETQ. The CDR3 DNA reads TGCGCCAGCAGCCCGGAGGCCGCCAACTATGGCTACACCTTC. Protein sequence: CASSPEAANYGYTF.

This rearrangement joins TRBV5-4 to TRBJ2-3, with 10 bases aligning to TRBD2. The CDR3 contains 16 residues. J was trimmed by 5 bases and V by 1 base; bases with no gene match: 7. Germline assignment: CDR1 SGHNT and CDR2 YYREEE (reference sequence). Here the CDR3 DNA reads TGTGCCAGCAGCTTGCTAGCGGGAGAGCAGGGAGATACGCAGTATTTT. This gives the protein CASSLLAGEQGDTQYF.

The chain uses TRBV28 and TRBJ2-1; TRBD1 is a possible D gene (8 bases). The CDR3 has 13 residues. Trimming took off 5 bases at V and 13 bases at J, with 18 bases between the two ends. Germline CDR1 reads MDHEN; CDR2 reads SYDVKM. The CDR3 reads CASSPRTGRVQFF. The CDR3 nucleotides are TGTGCCAGCAGTCCGAGGACAGGGAGGGTCCAGTTCTTC.

In this sample, this clone turned up once. V gene TRBV5-6 combines with J gene TRBJ2-1; 15 bases are shared with TRBD2. CDR1 and CDR2 (germline): SGHDT, YYEEEE. The V gene end was trimmed by 4 bases and the J gene end by 3 bases; junction bases not matched to a gene: 8. The CDR3 loop spans 18 amino acids. DNA of the CDR3: TGTGCCAGCAGCCAGGGACTAGCGGGAGGATCAGTCTACAATGAGCAGTTCTTC. This sequence encodes CASSQGLAGGSVYNEQFF.

The chain links TRBV5-4 to TRBJ1-6; D is possibly TRBD1 (6 bases). Looked up from germline, CDR1 is SGHNT and CDR2 is YYREEE (reference sequence). The ends were cut back, 1 base at V and 11 bases at J, with 13 bases in the middle. CDR3 length equals 14 residues. The CDR3 region is CASSLPGTKAPLHF. CDR3 nucleotides: TGTGCCAGCAGCTTGCCGGGGACAAAAGCACCCCTCCACTTT.

This chain joins TRBV7-9 and TRBJ2-1; D is possibly TRBD2 (6 bases). This CDR3 has 15 residues. Germline values: CDR1 SEHNR, CDR2 FQNEAQ (reference sequence). V was clipped by 2 bases and J by 2 bases, with 10 bases between them. The CDR3: CASSLFGGAYNEQFF. The CDR3 nucleotides read TGTGCCAGCAGCTTATTCGGAGGGGCCTACAATGAGCAGTTCTTC.

This chain links TRBV19 with TRBJ2-1; the D gene is possibly TRBD1 (8 bases). The CDR3 has 16 amino acids. V lost 6 bases and J 10 bases, leaving 25 bases between the germline ends. Germline CDR1 LNHDA, CDR2 SQIVND (reference sequence). CDR3 residues: CASRARGGQGAGEQFF. The CDR3 DNA follows: TGTGCCAGTAGGGCCAGGGGAGGACAGGGAGCGGGGGAGCAGTTCTTC. Full variable domain (rest looked up from reference TRBV19 and TRBJ2-1): DGGITQSPKYLFRKEGQNVTLSCEQNLNHDAMYWYRQDPGQGLRLIYYSQIVNDFQKGDIAEGYSVSREKKESFPLTVTSAQKNPTAFYLCASRARGGQGAGEQFFGPGTRLTVL.

Only one count was recorded for this clone. The chain joins TRBV28 to TRBJ1-2; no reliable D call. Trimming pared 5 bases from V and 4 bases from J, leaving 8 bases between. In germline, CDR1 is MDHEN, CDR2 SYDVKM. CDR3 size: 12 residues. This CDR3 is CASSTAGYGYTF. DNA of the CDR3: TGTGCCAGCAGTACAGCAGGCTATGGCTACACCTTC.

The gene calls are TRBV30 and TRBJ1-2; 9 nucleotides match TRBD1. Germline assignment: CDR1 GTSNPN and CDR2 SVGIG (reference sequence). Germline trimming cut 4 bases from V and 8 bases from J; bases unmatched to any gene: 11. The CDR3 is 14 residues long. The CDR3 here is CAWNTGGRGQGYTF. The CDR3 coding sequence is TGTGCCTGGAATACAGGGGGCCGAGGTCAGGGCTACACCTTC.

The gene calls are TRBV19 and TRBJ2-2; no clear D gene. This CDR3 contains 14 residues. CDR1 and CDR2 (germline): LNHDA, SQIVND (reference sequence). Trimming pared 2 bases from V and 2 bases from J, leaving 6 bases between. This CDR3 is CASSIMRNTGELFF. DNA of the CDR3: TGTGCCAGTAGTATAATGAGAAACACCGGGGAGCTGTTTTTT.

The chain combines TRBV6-5 with TRBJ1-6; 7 bases are shared with TRBD1. V lost 2 bases and J lost 7; bases outside the gene matches: 8. The CDR3 consists of 16 residues. Germline V gene sequence: CDR1 MNHEY, CDR2 SVGAGI. The CDR3 loop is CASSYRTGQRNSPLHF. The CDR3 DNA reads TGTGCCAGCAGTTACCGGACGGGACAGAGGAATTCACCCCTCCACTTT.

The gene calls are TRBV30 and TRBJ1-2; D is ambiguous. Trimming took off 1 base at V and 5 bases at J, with 8 bases between the two ends. The germline V gene has CDR1 GTSNPN and CDR2 SVGIG (reference sequence). The CDR3 consists of 12 residues. The DNA for the CDR3 is TGTGCCTGGAGTGACGGGAGATATGGCTACACCTTC. Translating it yields CAWSDGRYGYTF.

This chain links TRBV7-3 with TRBJ2-6, with D possibly TRBD2 on 7 matching bases. The V gene lost 4 bases and the J gene lost 0 bases, with 16 bases spanning the gap. The germline CDR1 and CDR2 sequences are SGHTA and FQGTGA. The CDR3 extends over 18 amino acids. The CDR3 nucleotides are TGTGCCAGCAGCTCAATAGGGGGGGGTGTCTCTGGGGCCAACGTCCTGACTTTC. Its protein is CASSSIGGGVSGANVLTF.

The rearrangement links TRBV19 to TRBJ1-4; TRBD1 aligns across 7 bases. The CDR3 contains 14 residues. Germline loops: CDR1 LNHDA, CDR2 SQIVND (reference sequence). V lost 8 bases to trimming and J lost 5 bases; unmatched junction nucleotides: 8. The CDR3 DNA sequence: TGTGCCAGTGAGGCCGGGACAGCAAATGAAAAACTGTTTTTT. This encodes CASEAGTANEKLFF.

This chain joins TRBV29-1 and TRBJ2-2; 12 bases are a match to TRBD1. The V and J ends lost 4 bases and 7 bases, in that order; junction bases with no gene match: 10. The CDR3 has 16 residues. Germline CDR1 is SQVTM and CDR2 is ANQGSEA. The DNA for the CDR3 is TGCAGCGTTGGGGACAGGGGGCGCGGAAATGGCGGGGAGCTGTTTTTT. Translation gives CSVGDRGRGNGGELFF.

The CDR3 DNA reads TGTGCCACCAGCAGAGATCTGGTGGCAACCTACGAGCAGTACTTC. The encoded protein is CATSRDLVATYEQYF. V and J are TRBV15 and TRBJ2-7; no clear D gene. Germline CDR1 and CDR2: LNHNV and YYDKDF (reference sequence). This CDR3 is 15 amino acids long. V shed 0 bases and J shed 2 bases, with 11 bases lying between them.

This clone was found once. The chain joins TRBV19 to TRBJ2-1; D call uncertain. V was trimmed by 1 base and J by 9 bases, leaving 16 bases between them. The CDR3 sequence is 15 residues long. From germline, CDR1 is LNHDA and CDR2 SQIVND (reference sequence). The chain's CDR3 is CASSIVAEPTLEQFF. The CDR3 region has the DNA TGTGCCAGTAGTATAGTTGCGGAACCCACTCTTGAGCAGTTCTTC.

The chain combines TRBV4-2 with TRBJ1-1, with 8 bases lining up with TRBD1. The CDR3 sequence is 16 residues long. Germline values: CDR1 LGHNA, CDR2 YNFKEQ. V gave up 1 base and J gave up 1 base; unmatched junction bases: 5. For the CDR3, the DNA is TGTGCCAGCAGCCAAGTGCTGGGACAGGAGAACACTGAAGCTTTCTTT. Residues: CASSQVLGQENTEAFF.

V is TRBV2 and J is TRBJ2-2; the D gene is possibly TRBD1 (6 bases). The CDR3 covers 12 residues. Trimming stripped 4 bases from V and 7 bases from J, with 7 bases between. Germline values: CDR1 SNHLY, CDR2 FYNNEI. CDR3 in DNA: TGTGCCAGCAGTGGGGACAACGGGGAGCTGTTTTTT. Translating gives CASSGDNGELFF. Full variable domain (missing parts from reference TRBV2 and TRBJ2-2): EPEVTQTPSHQVTQMGQEVILRCVPISNHLYFYWYRQILGQKVEFLVSFYNNEISEKSEIFDDQFSVERPDGSNFTLKIRSTKLEDSAMYFCASSGDNGELFFGEGSRLTVL.

The chain combines TRBV7-3 with TRBJ2-1; possibly TRBD1 for D (5 bases). Germline lookup yields CDR1 SGHTA and CDR2 FQGTGA. Trimming left V 4 bases short and J 9 bases short, with 13 bases between. This CDR3 region has 13 residues. Here the CDR3 DNA reads TGTGCCAGCAGCTCCCAGGGTATCGGTGAGCAGTTCTTC. This codes for CASSSQGIGEQFF.

This chain uses TRBV5-4 with TRBJ1-4, with TRBD1 identical over 10 bases. Trimming cost V 3 bases and J 6 bases; bases outside gene matches: 5. Germline V gene data show CDR1 as SGHNT and CDR2 as YYREEE (reference sequence). The CDR3 extends over 15 amino acids. CDR3 in DNA: TGTGCCAGCAGCTGGGGGGGGACAGGGGATGAAAAACTGTTTTTT. It yields the protein CASSWGGTGDEKLFF.

The V call is TRBV10-3, the J call TRBJ2-4; D possibly corresponds to TRBD1 (5 bases). This CDR3 region has 14 residues. The V end was cut by 5 bases, the J end by 3 bases, with 11 bases between. Looked up from germline, CDR1 is ENHRY and CDR2 is SYGVKD. DNA for the CDR3: TGTGCCATCAGTAAGGGGATCAGCAAAAACATTCAGTACTTC. Its translation is CAISKGISKNIQYF.

This sequence joins TRBV19 and TRBJ2-2; D is unresolved. Germline-derived CDR1 and CDR2 are LNHDA and SQIVND (reference sequence). With 3 bases removed from V and 2 bases from J, the gap between germline ends came to 10 bases. CDR3 length equals 15 residues. In DNA, the CDR3 is TGTGCCAGTAGTATGATCCCTACCAACACCGGGGAGCTGTTTTTT. Amino acids: CASSMIPTNTGELFF.

The chain is built from TRBV5-4 and TRBJ1-1; D uncertain. Germline assignment: CDR1 SGHNT and CDR2 YYREEE (reference sequence). This CDR3 comprises 12 residues. Trimming pared 2 bases from V and 4 bases from J, leaving 6 bases between. The CDR3 DNA follows: TGTGCCAGCAGCTTTCGTCCCACTGAAGCTTTCTTT. The encoded protein is CASSFRPTEAFF.

The chain has TRBV2 and TRBJ2-3, with D unclear. The CDR3 runs 13 residues. Germline CDR1 SNHLY, CDR2 FYNNEI. The V gene lost 6 bases and the J gene lost 2 bases, with 9 bases spanning the gap. This CDR3 is CASSEDITDTQYF. CDR3 nucleotide sequence: TGTGCCAGCAGCGAGGATATCACAGATACGCAGTATTTT.